Detailed here is one T cell receptor beta chain. Its antigen is not identified. The data belong to a study of T cells in Graves' hyperthyroidism and ophthalmopathy. Study background: Peripheral blood samples were taken at initial diagnosis, prior to any treatment.

Regions amplified from RNA transcripts were the TCR beta CDR3 regions. During a first-round RT-PCR of the TCR CDR3, the HTBI primer set was used. Each CDR3 protein gets one entry after TCRdb re-called the multiplex PCR reads with MiXCR. This table holds about 600,000 distinct CDR3 sequences, roughly 15% found once. The trim removed 6 bases at V and 2 bases at J, leaving 11 bases unmatched. The CDR3 length is 15 residues. CDR1 and CDR2 (germline): SQVTM, ANQGSEA. Study results and limitations: Blood samples included most of the expanded thyroid clonotypes exceeding 0.001.

Ophthalmopathy in the patients scored at least 3 on Clinical Activity Score and at least 4 on NOSPECS grade, lasting under 3 months. Patients were excluded for uncontrolled infection, other autoimmune disease, pregnancy or lactation. This rearrangement joins TRBV29-1 to TRBJ1-2; 8 bases are a match to TRBD1. This receptor was obtained from a woman between 50 and 59 years old with Graves' ophthalmopathy. The sequenced sample was blood. CDR3 bases: TGCAGCGTACTACCCCGACAGGGGCGGAACTATGGCTACACCTTC. It is translated as CSVLPRQGRNYGYTF.